This T cell receptor beta chain was obtained from a study of T cells after yellow fever vaccination. Study as a whole: Preparing low-cell-number fractions relied on SMART-Seq v4 Ultra Low Input.

UMIs were added to TCR cDNA along with a universal primer site when it was made by 5'RACE template switching. TCRdb re-analysed the 5' RACE reads in MiXCR, keeping a single row per CDR3 protein. The sample consists of about 120,000 distinct CDR3 sequences, approximately 7.1% of them appearing once. This clonotype was counted between two and nine times. Its matching antigen is unknown. V was clipped by 3 bases and J by 1 base, with 10 bases between them. The germline V gene encodes CDR1 SGHRS and CDR2 YFSETQ. The CDR3 runs to 14 residues. Broader study findings: Subsequent booster samples again held most clones from primary vaccination (around 96% CD4, over 80% CD8).

Material: CD4+ T cells sorted from PBMCs, obtained roughly 47 days after the first yellow fever vaccination. This receptor was identified in a man between 18 and 29 years old who received the YFV17D yellow fever vaccine. The chain couples TRBV5-1 to TRBJ1-1, with D unresolved. CDR3 sequence: CASSSVAGNTEAFF. The DNA of the CDR3 is TGCGCCAGCAGCTCCGTGGCAGGGAACACTGAAGCTTTCTTT.